This T cell receptor (beta chain) came from a study of PD-L1 blockade in urothelial cancer. Study summary: Specimens of blood held a median count of roughly 150,000 T cells. Study-level results: Having blood TCR clonality under the median before treatment predicted better survival.

Every patient provided from 1 to 8 samples, collected pretreatment and on-treatment. CDR3 length equals 17 residues. Germline V CDR1 and CDR2: LGHNA, YNFKEQ. The ends lost 0 bases at V and 3 bases at J; junction bases unmatched: 10. Worth noting for this clone: As yet, its antigen is unknown.

Each PCR received spiked synthetic TCR analog templates. The protocol was immunoSEQ multiplex PCR, while the TCRdb copy is restricted to in-frame clones and leaves out a portion. This table holds 85,000 to 90,000 clones, 90% found once. The chain uses TRBV4-2 and TRBJ2-7; the match to TRBD2 covers 8 bases. Sequences were derived from PBMCs, sampled around atezolizumab (anti-PD-L1) treatment. The receptor was isolated from a man aged 55 to 69 with urothelial cancer. CDR3 loop: CASSQEAPGLVNYEQYF. The CDR3 DNA reads TGTGCCAGCAGCCAAGAGGCACCGGGACTAGTGAACTACGAGCAGTACTTC.